This T cell receptor (beta chain) comes out of a study of regulatory T cells in long-lasting Graves disease. Study in general: Graves' patients (newly diagnosed) had been on antithyroid drugs under 3 months.

Time point denoted: newly diagnosed GD, antithyroid drugs for less than 3 months. Isolated PBMC RNA provided the starting material for the TCR library. Study-wide points: Preferential use of TRBV28, TRBJ1-2 and TRBJ2-5 was seen in persistent disease.

This clonotype came up many times. Its antigen is unidentified. Construction of TCR beta libraries relied on iRepertoire HTBI primers and on Arm-PCR targeting CDR3 regions. TCRdb reprocessed the multiplex PCR reads with MiXCR, giving one entry per CDR3 protein. The sample lists 200,000 to 250,000 distinct CDR3 sequences, approximately 19% occurring once. The CDR3 loop spans 15 amino acids. Germline loops: CDR1 SNHLY, CDR2 FYNNEI. The V end was cut by 6 bases, the J end by 6 bases, with 18 bases between. These data were also reused for a study on T cells in Graves' hyperthyroidism and ophthalmopathy. That work adds: Onset of ophthalmopathy came a median approximately 6.8 months after the model predicted it.

The source is a woman aged 25-40 years with Graves disease. This specimen was peripheral blood mononuclear cells (PBMCs), taken at new diagnosis, from a patient treated with antithyroid drugs. This chain connects TRBV2 to TRBJ2-1; D may be TRBD2 (6 bases). CDR3 nucleotides: TGTGCCAGCAGCGGAATGGCGGGGCCCGGCAATGAGCAGTTCTTC. Translation: CASSGMAGPGNEQFF.